A selection of T cell receptor beta chains follows, all from one sample in a study of PD-L1 blockade in urothelial cancer. Only in-frame clones appear in the TCRdb table, and some are missing; sequencing was by immunoSEQ multiplex PCR. This table holds over 100,000 clones, approximately 84% found once. The material sequenced was PBMCs, taken around atezolizumab (anti-PD-L1) treatment. The receptors stem from a man in his fifties with urothelial cancer. The CDR3 runs from the conserved cysteine through the conserved F or W. The order of the fields is J gene, V gene, CDR3 protein.

j_gene: TRBJ2-1
v_gene: TRBV7-9
CDR3aa: CASSLVTSGRNEQFF

j_gene: TRBJ2-4
v_gene: TRBV21-1
CDR3aa: CASSKALSRLAKNIQYF

j_gene: TRBJ1-4
v_gene: TRBV13
CDR3aa: CASSLGGQGHEKLFF

j_gene: TRBJ2-3
v_gene: TRBV19
CDR3aa: CASSMSGARTDTQYF

j_gene: TRBJ2-1
v_gene: TRBV7-3
CDR3aa: CASSLEGQEVYNEQFF

j_gene: TRBJ2-7
v_gene: TRBV18
CDR3aa: CASSPPGPGHYEQYF

j_gene: TRBJ2-3
v_gene: TRBV15
CDR3aa: CATSSQVASGSGTQYF

j_gene: TRBJ2-2
v_gene: TRBV18
CDR3aa: CASSSLAGPAAGELFF

j_gene: TRBJ2-3
v_gene: TRBV2
CDR3aa: CASSAWTGRDTDTQYF

j_gene: TRBJ2-7
v_gene: TRBV11-2
CDR3aa: CASSSLVAYEQYF

j_gene: TRBJ2-7
v_gene: TRBV2
CDR3aa: CASAGGLPSYEQYF

j_gene: TRBJ1-2
v_gene: TRBV28
CDR3aa: CASSPETGGYGYTF

j_gene: TRBJ1-3
v_gene: TRBV28
CDR3aa: CASSSQTGPGNTIYF

j_gene: TRBJ2-5
v_gene: TRBV5-4
CDR3aa: CASSLGQGDQETQYF

j_gene: TRBJ2-7
v_gene: TRBV6-1
CDR3aa: CASSLLYRGEQYF

j_gene: TRBJ1-6
v_gene: TRBV6-1
CDR3aa: CASSDWTGLNSPLHF

j_gene: TRBJ2-3
v_gene: TRBV9
CDR3aa: CASSVGTSEYTDTQYF

j_gene: TRBJ2-1
v_gene: TRBV19
CDR3aa: CASSIRAGRQGRGNEQFF

j_gene: TRBJ2-7
v_gene: TRBV5-1
CDR3aa: CASSLGGTSSPEQYF

j_gene: TRBJ2-7
v_gene: TRBV7-2
CDR3aa: CASTQRAGFYEQYF

j_gene: TRBJ1-2
v_gene: TRBV11-2
CDR3aa: CASSPGTLRNGYTF

j_gene: TRBJ1-1
v_gene: TRBV28
CDR3aa: CASSSTGENTEAFF

j_gene: TRBJ1-6
v_gene: TRBV6-6
CDR3aa: CASERPAGNSPLHF

j_gene: TRBJ2-1
v_gene: TRBV7-8
CDR3aa: CASSLASRDNEQFF

j_gene: TRBJ2-7
v_gene: TRBV30
CDR3aa: CAWGDIFSRASEQYF

j_gene: TRBJ2-1
v_gene: TRBV6-5
CDR3aa: CASSLTARSYNEQFF

j_gene: TRBJ1-2
v_gene: TRBV29-1
CDR3aa: CSANRGSGYTF

j_gene: TRBJ1-1
v_gene: TRBV28
CDR3aa: CASKPLISTGNTEAFF

j_gene: TRBJ2-2
v_gene: TRBV28
CDR3aa: CAVVARTGVPGELFF

j_gene: TRBJ1-5
v_gene: TRBV2
CDR3aa: CASSEQGRNNQPQHF

j_gene: TRBJ1-4
v_gene: TRBV7-8
CDR3aa: CASSPGQLTTNEKLFF

j_gene: TRBJ1-5
v_gene: TRBV5-1
CDR3aa: CASSPGGANGNQPQHF

j_gene: TRBJ1-2
v_gene: TRBV6-1
CDR3aa: CASNPWTGVGYTF

j_gene: TRBJ2-1
v_gene: TRBV6-1
CDR3aa: CASSVRPTGPYNEQFF

j_gene: TRBJ1-4
v_gene: TRBV7-7
CDR3aa: CASSPIRTLYNEKLFF

j_gene: TRBJ1-2
v_gene: TRBV5-4
CDR3aa: CASSLTGVRVSGYTF

j_gene: TRBJ2-2
v_gene: TRBV11-2
CDR3aa: CASSLGLISGSGELFF

j_gene: TRBJ1-6
v_gene: TRBV11-1
CDR3aa: CASSLGKWSKSNSPLHF

j_gene: TRBJ1-6
v_gene: TRBV27
CDR3aa: CASTQTARNSPLHF

j_gene: TRBJ2-1
v_gene: TRBV29-1
CDR3aa: CSVEDGTGRAYNEQFF

j_gene: TRBJ1-1
v_gene: TRBV19
CDR3aa: CASSIGGRGKLSGNTEAFF

j_gene: TRBJ2-7
v_gene: TRBV2
CDR3aa: CASSEWGGSGGFYSYEQYF